Presented here are 13 T cell receptor beta chains from one specimen sequenced in a study of T cell clonality in common variable immunodeficiency. No antigen has been assigned to these receptors. TCRdb's copy holds only in-frame clones and misses some; the assay was immunoSEQ multiplex PCR. The sample includes about 15,000 clones, none of them occurring once. Findings of the study overall: Common variable immunodeficiency TCR beta sequences reportedly had fewer deletions and N-nucleotide insertions.

The specimen was peripheral blood mononuclear cells. Receptors were obtained from a human donor with common variable immunodeficiency.

Notes on this clone: The CDR3 end is not reached by the read, which stops 3 residues before it; the germline J gene fills it in. The chain combines TRBV6-1 with TRBJ1-5; no reliable D call. Germline V gives CDR1 MNHNS, CDR2 SASEGT. This CDR3 is built from 14 residues. Trimming pared 2 bases from V and 5 bases from J, leaving 10 bases between. The CDR3 sequence is CASSETRRDQPQHF. The sequenced CDR3 bases are TGTGCCAGCAGTGAAACAAGAAGGGATCAGCCC.

This clone was seen a few times. Relative to the germline gene, one junction end is altered; a read error may explain this. Partial CDR3 DNA: TGTGCTAGCAGCCCCGGCCCAGGGGGGTTGGAGAACGAG. This gives the protein CASSPGPGGLENE. In full, the CDR3 is CASSPGPGGLENEQYF. The V and J genes are TRBV7-7 and TRBJ2-7; a weak D match, TRBD1 (7 bases). From the germline J gene comes the end of the CDR3, since the read stops 3 residues before it. The germline V gene encodes CDR1 SSHAT and CDR2 FNYEAQ (reference sequence). The CDR3 is made up of 16 amino acids.

Only a few counts were recorded for this clone. The CDR3 spells CASSLEGQGDQPQHF. CDR3 DNA (partial): TGCGCCAGCAGCTTGGAGGGACAGGGGGATCAGCCC. The rearrangement joins TRBV5-1 to TRBJ1-5; the match to TRBD1 covers 11 bases. The sequenced fragment ends 3 residues before the CDR3 boundary, so the rest is inferred from the germline J gene. The germline V gene has CDR1 SGHRS and CDR2 YFSETQ. With V trimmed by 0 bases and J by 5 bases, 1 base remained unmatched. The CDR3 spans 15 residues.

Only a few counts were recorded for this clone. The DNA ends 3 residues before the CDR3 does, and the rest of the CDR3 is filled in from the germline J gene. V usage is TRBV5-6 and J usage is TRBJ2-3, with 8 bases matching TRBD2. Germline V gives CDR1 SGHDT, CDR2 YYEEEE. V lost 4 bases and J lost 1; bases outside the gene matches: 5. The CDR3 is 15 residues long. CDR3 DNA (partial): TGTGCCAGCAGCCCCCTAGCGGGTGGCACAGATACG. Protein sequence: CASSPLAGGTDT. In full, the CDR3 reads CASSPLAGGTDTQYF.

By share, this clone counts as medium-sized. Sequencing ends 3 residues short of the CDR3 end; the germline J gene provides the rest. V is TRBV18 and J is TRBJ2-7; 14 bases match TRBD2. The CDR3 runs 15 residues. The junction had 6 bases not matched to a gene; V was cut back by 6 bases and J by 5 bases. Germline CDR1 and CDR2: KGHSH and LQKENI. The sequenced part of the CDR3 DNA is TGTGCCAGCTCTAAGACTAGCGGGAGGGTTCACGAG. Its protein is CASSKTSGRVHE. The whole CDR3 is CASSKTSGRVHEQYF.

This clone appeared a few times. The read ends 3 residues shy of where the CDR3 ends; the end is completed using the germline J gene. The chain couples TRBV6-7 to TRBJ2-1; the D is unclear. TRBV6-7 carries the ORF label, with uncertain function. CDR3 size: 15 residues. The V end was cut by 0 bases, the J end by 9 bases, with 15 bases between. Here the CDR3 reads CASSYSIDLVSEQFF. CDR3 DNA, as far as it was read: TGTGCCAGCAGTTACTCGATCGACCTAGTGAGTGAG.

Within the sample, this clone is medium-sized. Sequencing ends 3 residues short of the CDR3 end; the germline J gene provides the rest. The J gene is TRBJ1-6, the V gene TRBV7-2; no reliable D call. Per the germline V gene, CDR1 is SGHTA and CDR2 is FQGNSA. This CDR3 has 13 residues. V was shortened by 4 bases and J by 8 bases, with 9 bases between the two germline ends. CDR3: CASSYMADSPLHF. CDR3 DNA, as far as it was read: TGTGCCAGCAGCTACATGGCAGATTCACCC.

As regards this clone: The read terminates 3 residues before the CDR3 end, so the remaining end is supplied by the germline J gene. The chain has TRBV7-2 and TRBJ2-1; 9 nucleotides agree with TRBD2. The germline V gene encodes CDR1 SGHTA and CDR2 FQGNSA. Losses at the gene ends were 5 bases for V and 3 bases for J; bases not matched to a gene: 5. This CDR3 region has 15 residues. CDR3 protein: CASSRRGGDYNEQFF. CDR3 DNA (partial): TGTGCCAGCAGCCGGCGGGGGGGCGACTACAATGAG.

This clone was counted between two and nine times. The read comes to an end 3 residues before the CDR3 does, leaving the germline J gene to fill in the end. J is TRBJ1-2 and V is TRBV19; 8 nucleotides line up with TRBD1. The germline CDR1 and CDR2 sequences are LNHDA and SQIVND (reference sequence). V was clipped by 4 bases and J by 2 bases; unmatched bases: 3. This CDR3 spans 14 amino acids. The DNA read from the CDR3 is TGTGCCAGTAGTACGACAGGGGCGAACTATGGC. Its protein product is CASSTTGANYG. The entire CDR3 protein reads CASSTTGANYGYTF.

This clone was seen at least ten times. From the germline J gene comes the end of the CDR3, since the read stops 3 residues before it. This chain joins TRBV2 and TRBJ2-7; tentatively, D is TRBD2 (7 bases). The CDR3 totals 15 residues. CDR1 is SNHLY, CDR2 FYNNEI, per germline. V lost 7 bases, J lost 2 bases, and 18 bases lay in between. The CDR3 reads CASNGGGAGAYEQYF. CDR3 DNA (partial): TGTGCCAGCAATGGGGGAGGGGCAGGGGCCTACGAG. The whole variable domain, filled in from reference TRBV2 and TRBJ2-7, reads EPEVTQTPSHQVTQMGQEVILRCVPISNHLYFYWYRQILGQKVEFLVSFYNNEISEKSEIFDDQFSVERPDGSNFTLKIRSTKLEDSAMYFCASNGGGAGAYEQYFGPGTRLTVT.

This clone is medium-sized in the sample. The CDR3 goes on 3 residues after the read ends, and that part is filled in from the germline J gene. The gene calls are TRBV7-3 and TRBJ2-1, with 10 bases that match TRBD2. The junction had 5 bases not matched to a gene; V was cut back by 0 bases and J by 9 bases. The length of the CDR3 is 15 residues. Germline V gene sequence: CDR1 SGHTA, CDR2 FQGTGA. This CDR3 reads CASSLTGLATVEQFF. Incomplete CDR3 DNA: TGTGCCAGCAGCTTAACGGGACTAGCGACGGTTGAG.

Comments on this clone: The CDR3 is cut off 3 residues early in the read; its end comes from the germline J gene. J is TRBJ2-3 and V is TRBV19, with D unclear. The length of the CDR3 is 16 residues. V shed 3 bases and J shed 0 bases, with 13 bases lying between them. Germline values: CDR1 LNHDA, CDR2 SQIVND (reference sequence). The sequenced CDR3 bases are TGTGCCAGTAGTATGAGGCCAGACACTAGCACAGATACG. It specifies CASSMRPDTSTDT. The whole CDR3 region reads CASSMRPDTSTDTQYF.

The sample holds many counts of this clone. The CDR3 end is not reached by the read, which stops 3 residues before it; the germline J gene fills it in. The gene calls are TRBV19 and TRBJ2-2; 7 bases agree with TRBD1. The CDR3 consists of 17 residues. From germline, CDR1 is LNHDA and CDR2 SQIVND (reference sequence). With V trimmed by 7 bases and J by 3 bases, 14 bases remained unmatched. The CDR3: CASKTLTGVRDTGELFF. The sequenced CDR3 bases are TGTGCCAGTAAAACACTAACAGGGGTCAGGGACACCGGGGAG. Full variable domain (missing parts from reference TRBV19 and TRBJ2-2): DGGITQSPKYLFRKEGQNVTLSCEQNLNHDAMYWYRQDPGQGLRLIYYSQIVNDFQKGDIAEGYSVSREKKESFPLTVTSAQKNPTAFYLCASKTLTGVRDTGELFFGEGSRLTVL.